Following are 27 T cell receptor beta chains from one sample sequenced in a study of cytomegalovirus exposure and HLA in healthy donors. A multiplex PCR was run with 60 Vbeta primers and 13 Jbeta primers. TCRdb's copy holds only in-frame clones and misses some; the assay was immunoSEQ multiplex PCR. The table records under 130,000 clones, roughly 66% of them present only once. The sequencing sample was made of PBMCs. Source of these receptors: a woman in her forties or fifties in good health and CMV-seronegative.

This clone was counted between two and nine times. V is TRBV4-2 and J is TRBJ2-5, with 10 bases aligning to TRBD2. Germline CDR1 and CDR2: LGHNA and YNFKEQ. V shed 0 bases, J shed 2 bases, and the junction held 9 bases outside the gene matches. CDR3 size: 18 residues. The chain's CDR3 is CASSQDPAGGLSQETQYF. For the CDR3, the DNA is TGTGCCAGCAGCCAAGACCCAGCGGGAGGGCTAAGTCAAGAGACCCAGTACTTC.

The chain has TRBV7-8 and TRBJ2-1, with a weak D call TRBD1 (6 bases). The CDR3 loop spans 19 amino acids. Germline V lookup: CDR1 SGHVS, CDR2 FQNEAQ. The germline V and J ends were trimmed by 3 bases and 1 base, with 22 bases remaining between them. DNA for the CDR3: TGTGCCAGCAGCTTGGGTTCCTGGGACACCCGACCTTCCTACAATGAGCAGTTCTTC. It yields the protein CASSLGSWDTRPSYNEQFF.

CDR3 loop: CASSISAEQGREQFF. Written as DNA, the CDR3 is TGTGCCAGTAGTATTTCTGCAGAACAGGGTCGTGAGCAGTTCTTC. The V and J genes are TRBV19 and TRBJ2-1; D may be TRBD1 (6 bases). The germline gives CDR1 LNHDA, CDR2 SQIVND (reference sequence). V was clipped by 3 bases and J by 9 bases, with 18 bases between them. The CDR3 sequence is 15 residues long.

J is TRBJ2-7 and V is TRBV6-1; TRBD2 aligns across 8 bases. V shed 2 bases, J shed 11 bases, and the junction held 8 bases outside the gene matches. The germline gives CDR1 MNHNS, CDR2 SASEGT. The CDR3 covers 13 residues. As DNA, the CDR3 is TGTGCCAGCAGTGAATCCGGGACTAGTCGGAAGTACTTC. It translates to CASSESGTSRKYF.

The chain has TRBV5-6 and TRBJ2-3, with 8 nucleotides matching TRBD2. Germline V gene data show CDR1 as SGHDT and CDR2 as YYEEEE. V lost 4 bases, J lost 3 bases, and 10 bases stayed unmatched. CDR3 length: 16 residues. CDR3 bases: TGTGCCAGCAGCCCCTTTTTAGCGGGATTAACAGATACGCAGTATTTT. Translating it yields CASSPFLAGLTDTQYF. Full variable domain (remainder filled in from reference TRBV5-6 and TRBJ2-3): DAGVTQSPTHLIKTRGQQVTLRCSPKSGHDTVSWYQQALGQGPQFIFQYYEEEERQRGNFPDRFSGHQFPNYSSELNVNALLLGDSALYLCASSPFLAGLTDTQYFGPGTRLTVL.

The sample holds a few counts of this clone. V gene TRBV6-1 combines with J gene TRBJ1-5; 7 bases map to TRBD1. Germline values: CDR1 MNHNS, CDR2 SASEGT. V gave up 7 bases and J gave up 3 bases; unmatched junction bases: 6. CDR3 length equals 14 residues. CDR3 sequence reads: CASTTGQINQPQHF. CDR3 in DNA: TGTGCCAGCACCACGGGACAGATCAATCAGCCCCAGCATTTT.

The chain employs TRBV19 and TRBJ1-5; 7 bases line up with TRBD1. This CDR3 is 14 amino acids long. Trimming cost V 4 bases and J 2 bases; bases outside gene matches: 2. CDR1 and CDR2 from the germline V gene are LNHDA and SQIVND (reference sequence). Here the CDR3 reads CASSTDRGNQPQHF. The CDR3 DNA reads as TGTGCCAGTAGTACAGACAGGGGCAATCAGCCCCAGCATTTT. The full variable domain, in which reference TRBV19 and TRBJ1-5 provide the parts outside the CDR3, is DGGITQSPKYLFRKEGQNVTLSCEQNLNHDAMYWYRQDPGQGLRLIYYSQIVNDFQKGDIAEGYSVSREKKESFPLTVTSAQKNPTAFYLCASSTDRGNQPQHFGDGTRLSIL.

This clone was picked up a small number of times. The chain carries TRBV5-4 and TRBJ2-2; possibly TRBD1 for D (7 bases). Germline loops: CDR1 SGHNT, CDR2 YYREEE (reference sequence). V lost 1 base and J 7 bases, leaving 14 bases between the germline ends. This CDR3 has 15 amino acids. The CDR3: CASSLTGARGGELFF. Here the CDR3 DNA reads TGTGCCAGCAGCTTGACAGGGGCGCGGGGCGGGGAGCTGTTTTTT. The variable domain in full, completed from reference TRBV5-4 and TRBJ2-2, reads ETGVTQSPTHLIKTRGQQVTLRCSSQSGHNTVSWYQQALGQGPQFIFQYYREEENGRGNFPPRFSGLQFPNYSSELNVNALELDDSALYLCASSLTGARGGELFFGEGSRLTVL.

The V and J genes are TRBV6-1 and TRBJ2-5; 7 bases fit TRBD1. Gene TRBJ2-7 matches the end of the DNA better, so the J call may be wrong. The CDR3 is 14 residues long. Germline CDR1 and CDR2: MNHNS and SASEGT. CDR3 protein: CASIQGSDSYEQYF. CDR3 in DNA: TGTGCCAGCATACAGGGGTCGGATTCCTACGAGCAGTACTTC.

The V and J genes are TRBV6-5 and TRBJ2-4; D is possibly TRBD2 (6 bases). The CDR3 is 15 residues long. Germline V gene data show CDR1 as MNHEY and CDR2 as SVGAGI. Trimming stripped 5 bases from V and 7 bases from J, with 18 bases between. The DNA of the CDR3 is TGTGCCAGCAGTCGACTCCAGGGACGGGGGAACATTCAGTACTTC. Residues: CASSRLQGRGNIQYF.

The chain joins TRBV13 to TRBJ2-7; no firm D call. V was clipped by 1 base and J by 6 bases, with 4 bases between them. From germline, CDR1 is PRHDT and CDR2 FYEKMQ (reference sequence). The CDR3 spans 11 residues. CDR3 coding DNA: TGTGCCAGCAGCTTAGCTCGCGAGCAGTACTTC. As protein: CASSLAREQYF. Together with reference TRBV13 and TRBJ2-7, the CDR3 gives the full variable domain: AAGVIQSPRHLIKEKRETATLKCYPIPRHDTVYWYQQGPGQDPQFLISFYEKMQSDKGSIPDRFSAQQFSDYHSELNMSSLELGDSALYFCASSLAREQYFGPGTRLTVT.

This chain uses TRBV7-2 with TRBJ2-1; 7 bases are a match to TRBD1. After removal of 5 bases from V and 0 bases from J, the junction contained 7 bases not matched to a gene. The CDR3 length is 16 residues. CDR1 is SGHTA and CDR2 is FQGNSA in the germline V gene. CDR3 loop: CASSLYGTVSYNEQFF. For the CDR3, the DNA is TGTGCCAGCAGCCTATACGGGACAGTCTCCTACAATGAGCAGTTCTTC.

The CDR3, as DNA: TGTGCCAGCAGCCCGAGGACTAGCCCCAATGAGCAGTTCTTC. This gives the protein CASSPRTSPNEQFF. The chain carries TRBV9 and TRBJ2-1; 8 nucleotides match TRBD2. This CDR3 is 14 amino acids long. V dropped 4 bases and J dropped 6; count of bases not matched to a gene: 6. Germline CDR1 and CDR2: SGDLS and YYNGEE.

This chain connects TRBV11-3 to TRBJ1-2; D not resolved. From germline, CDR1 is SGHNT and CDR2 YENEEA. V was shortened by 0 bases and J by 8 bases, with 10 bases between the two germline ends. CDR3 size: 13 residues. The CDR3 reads CASSLDRERGYTF. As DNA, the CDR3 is TGTGCCAGCAGCTTAGATCGTGAGAGAGGCTACACCTTC.

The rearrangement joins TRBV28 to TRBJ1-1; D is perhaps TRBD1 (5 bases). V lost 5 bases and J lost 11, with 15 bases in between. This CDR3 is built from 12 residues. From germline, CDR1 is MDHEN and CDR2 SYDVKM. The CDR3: CASSPPTRAAFF. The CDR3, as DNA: TGTGCCAGCAGTCCACCGACCAGGGCGGCTTTCTTT.

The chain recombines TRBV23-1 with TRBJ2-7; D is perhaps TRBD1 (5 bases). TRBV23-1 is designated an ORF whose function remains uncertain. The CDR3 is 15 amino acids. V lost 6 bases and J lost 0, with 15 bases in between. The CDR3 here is CASSQGTLCSYEQYF. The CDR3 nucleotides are TGCGCCAGCAGCCAGGGCACCCTTTGCTCCTACGAGCAGTACTTC.

The CDR3 reads CASSLQGIQETQYF. DNA of the CDR3: TGTGCCAGCAGTCTACAGGGGATCCAAGAGACCCAGTACTTC. This chain connects TRBV28 to TRBJ2-5; 7 nucleotides match TRBD1. The J segment lost 1 base and the V segment lost 5 bases, leaving 4 bases of the junction unmatched. Germline V gene sequence: CDR1 MDHEN, CDR2 SYDVKM. The CDR3 extends over 14 amino acids.

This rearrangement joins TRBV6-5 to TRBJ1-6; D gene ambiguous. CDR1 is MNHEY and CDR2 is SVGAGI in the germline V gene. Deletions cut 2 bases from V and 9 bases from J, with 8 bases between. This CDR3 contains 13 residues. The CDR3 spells CASSYPGSSPLHF. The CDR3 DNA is TGTGCCAGCAGTTACCCCGGGAGTTCACCCCTCCACTTT.

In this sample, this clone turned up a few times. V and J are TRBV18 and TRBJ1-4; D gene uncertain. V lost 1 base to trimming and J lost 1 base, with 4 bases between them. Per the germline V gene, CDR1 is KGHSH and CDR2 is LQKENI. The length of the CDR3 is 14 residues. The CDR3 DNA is TGTGCCAGCTCACCACTCAGAACTAATGAAAAACTGTTTTTT. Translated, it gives CASSPLRTNEKLFF.

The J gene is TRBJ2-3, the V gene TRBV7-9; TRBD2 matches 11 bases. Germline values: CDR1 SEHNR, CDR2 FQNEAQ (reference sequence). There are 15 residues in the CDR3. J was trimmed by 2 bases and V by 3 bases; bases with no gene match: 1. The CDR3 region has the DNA TGTGCCAGCAGCTTTAGCGGGGGGGCCACAGATACGCAGTATTTT. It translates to CASSFSGGATDTQYF.

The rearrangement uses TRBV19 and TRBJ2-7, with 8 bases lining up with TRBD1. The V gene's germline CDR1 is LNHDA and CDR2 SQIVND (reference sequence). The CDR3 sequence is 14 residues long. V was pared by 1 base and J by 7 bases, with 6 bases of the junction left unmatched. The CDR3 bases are TGTGCCAGTAGTATAGGGCAGGGGGCGAATGAGCAGTACTTC. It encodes CASSIGQGANEQYF.

Here the CDR3 DNA reads TGTGCCACCAGCAGAGAACAGGCCACTGAAGCTTTCTTT. It is translated as CATSREQATEAFF. The chain uses TRBV15 and TRBJ1-1; possibly TRBD1 for D (5 bases). Per the germline V gene, CDR1 is LNHNV and CDR2 is YYDKDF (reference sequence). V dropped 0 bases and J dropped 4 bases, with 6 bases sitting between them. This CDR3 comprises 13 residues.

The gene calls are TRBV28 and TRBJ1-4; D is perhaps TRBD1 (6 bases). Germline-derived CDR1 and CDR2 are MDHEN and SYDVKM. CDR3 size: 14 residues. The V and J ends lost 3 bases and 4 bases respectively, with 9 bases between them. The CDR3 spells CASSFGQLNEKLFF. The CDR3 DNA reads TGTGCCAGCAGTTTCGGACAGCTTAATGAAAAACTGTTTTTT. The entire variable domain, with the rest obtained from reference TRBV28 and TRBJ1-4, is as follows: DVKVTQSSRYLVKRTGEKVFLECVQDMDHENMFWYRQDPGLGLRLIYFSYDVKMKEKGDIPEGYSVSREKKERFSLILESASTNQTSMYLCASSFGQLNEKLFFGSGTQLSVL.

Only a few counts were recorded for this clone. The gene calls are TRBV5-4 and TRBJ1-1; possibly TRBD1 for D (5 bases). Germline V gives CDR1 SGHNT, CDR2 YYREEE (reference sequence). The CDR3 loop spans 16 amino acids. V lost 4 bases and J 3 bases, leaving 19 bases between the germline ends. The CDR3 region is CASSRPTGGGYTEAFF. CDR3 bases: TGTGCCAGCAGCCGGCCCACTGGGGGGGGGTACACTGAAGCTTTCTTT.

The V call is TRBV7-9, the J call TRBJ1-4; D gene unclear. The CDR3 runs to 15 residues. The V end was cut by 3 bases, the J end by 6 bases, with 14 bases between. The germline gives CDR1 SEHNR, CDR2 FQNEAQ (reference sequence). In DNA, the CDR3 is TGTGCCAGCAGCTTCGGACTGTTGGTAGATGAAAAACTGTTTTTT. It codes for CASSFGLLVDEKLFF.

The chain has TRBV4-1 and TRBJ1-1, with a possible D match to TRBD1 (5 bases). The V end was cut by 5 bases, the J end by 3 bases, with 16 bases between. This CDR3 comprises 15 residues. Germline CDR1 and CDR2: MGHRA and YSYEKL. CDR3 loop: CASSSGSGGDTEAFF. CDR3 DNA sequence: TGCGCCAGCAGCTCGGGGTCGGGAGGGGACACTGAAGCTTTCTTT.

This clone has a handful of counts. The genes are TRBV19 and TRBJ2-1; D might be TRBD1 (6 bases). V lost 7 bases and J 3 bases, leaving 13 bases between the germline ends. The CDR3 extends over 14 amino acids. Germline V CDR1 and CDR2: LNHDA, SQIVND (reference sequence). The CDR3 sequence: CASKRTEYYNEQFF. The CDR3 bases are TGTGCCAGTAAGAGGACAGAATACTACAATGAGCAGTTCTTC.